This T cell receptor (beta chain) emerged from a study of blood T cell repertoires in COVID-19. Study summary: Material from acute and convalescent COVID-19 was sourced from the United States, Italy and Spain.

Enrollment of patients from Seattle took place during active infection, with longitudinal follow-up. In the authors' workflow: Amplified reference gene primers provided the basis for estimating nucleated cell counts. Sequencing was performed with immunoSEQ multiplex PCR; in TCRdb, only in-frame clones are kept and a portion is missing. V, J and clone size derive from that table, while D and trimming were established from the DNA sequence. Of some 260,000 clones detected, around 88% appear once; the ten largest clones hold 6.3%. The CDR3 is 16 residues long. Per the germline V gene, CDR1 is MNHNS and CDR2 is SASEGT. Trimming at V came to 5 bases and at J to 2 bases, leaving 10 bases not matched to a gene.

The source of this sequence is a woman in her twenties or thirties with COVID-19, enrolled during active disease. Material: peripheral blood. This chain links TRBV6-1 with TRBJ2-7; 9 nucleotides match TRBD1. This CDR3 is CASSQGGGTGTYEQYV. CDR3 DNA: TGTGCCAGCAGTCAAGGGGGGGGGACAGGGACCTACGAGCAGTACGTC.